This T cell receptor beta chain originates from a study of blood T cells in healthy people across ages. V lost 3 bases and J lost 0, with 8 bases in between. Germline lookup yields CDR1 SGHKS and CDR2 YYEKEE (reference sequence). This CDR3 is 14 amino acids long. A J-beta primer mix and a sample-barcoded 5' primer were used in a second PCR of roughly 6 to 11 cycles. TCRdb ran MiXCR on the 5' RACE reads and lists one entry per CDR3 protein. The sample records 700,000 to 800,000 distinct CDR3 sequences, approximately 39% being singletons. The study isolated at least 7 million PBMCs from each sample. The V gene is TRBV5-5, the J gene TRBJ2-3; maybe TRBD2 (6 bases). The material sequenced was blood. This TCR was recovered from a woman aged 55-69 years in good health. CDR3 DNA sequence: TGTGCCAGCAGCTGGGGGACTAGCACAGATACGCAGTATTTT. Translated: CASSWGTSTDTQYF.